The clone carrying this TCR beta chain was seen only a few times. Profiling relied on immunoSEQ multiplex PCR, and the TCRdb table lists in-frame clones only, not all of them. This repertoire shows fewer than 150,000 clones, 75% to 90% found once; its top ten account for under 9.5%. The data were taken from a study of blood T cell repertoires in COVID-19. On the study more broadly: Sites in the United States, Italy and Spain provided acute and convalescent COVID-19 samples. Nucleic acid was either cDNA or gDNA, and it came from T cells, B-cell-depleted T cells, or PBMCs.

Sequencing was performed on peripheral blood. The clonotype originates from a woman in her thirties or forties with acute or convalescent COVID-19.

CDR3 sequence: CASSFTGQASGTLHF. CDR3 sequence (DNA): TGTGCCAGCAGCTTTACTGGACAGGCCTCGGGGACCCTCCACTTT. This rearrangement joins TRBV9 to TRBJ1-6; 7 bases align to TRBD1. The germline gives CDR1 SGDLS, CDR2 YYNGEE. The CDR3 totals 15 residues. V gave up 4 bases and J gave up 14 bases; unmatched junction bases: 15. The full variable domain, rest sourced from reference TRBV9 and TRBJ1-6, is DSGVTQTPKHLITATGQRVTLRCSPRSGDLSVYWYQQSLDQGLQFLIQYYNGEERAKGNILERFSAQQFPDLHSELNLSSLELGDSALYFCASSFTGQASGTLHFGNGTRLTVT.